These T cell receptor beta chains were read from a single sample in a study of blood T cell repertoires in COVID-19. Only in-frame clones appear in the TCRdb table, and some are missing; sequencing was by immunoSEQ multiplex PCR. In the table there are roughly 300,000 clones, 92% of which are singletons. The sequenced material came from PBMCs or T cells enriched from blood (not recorded which). The receptors here all came from a woman aged 25 to 39 who had recovered from COVID-19. Each CDR3 is given with its conserved first and last residue. The order of the fields is clone size, D gene, V gene, J gene, CDR3 DNA, CDR3 protein. D genes are given only for firm matches. For some rows the clone size is stated as once, few or many, or as a class when expanded; others skip it.

abundance: .
d_gene: .
v_gene: TRBV7-3
j_gene: TRBJ2-2
CDR3nt: TGTGCCAGCAGCTCAACCAGGGAGGCCGGGGAGCTGTTTTTT
CDR3aa: CASSSTREAGELFF

abundance: .
d_gene: .
v_gene: TRBV29-1
j_gene: TRBJ2-4
CDR3nt: TGCAGCGTTAAGTGGGCAGGAATAAACATTCAGTACTTC
CDR3aa: CSVKWAGINIQYF

abundance: .
d_gene: TRBD2
v_gene: TRBV4-1
j_gene: TRBJ2-7
CDR3nt: TGCGCCAGCAGCCAAGATGGGCGACTAGCGGGGACCTACGAGCAGTACTTC
CDR3aa: CASSQDGRLAGTYEQYF

abundance: .
d_gene: .
v_gene: TRBV28
j_gene: TRBJ1-1
CDR3nt: TGTGCCAGCAGTTTAGGCCAGGGAGAAGCTTTCTTT
CDR3aa: CASSLGQGEAFF

abundance: .
d_gene: .
v_gene: TRBV6-5
j_gene: TRBJ1-1
CDR3nt: TGTGCCAGCAGTCTAGGGGAGGTGAACACTGAAGCTTTCTTT
CDR3aa: CASSLGEVNTEAFF

abundance: .
d_gene: .
v_gene: TRBV4-1
j_gene: TRBJ1-1
CDR3nt: TGCGCCAGCAGCCAAGTTGTTTGGCAAACTGAAGCTTTCTTT
CDR3aa: CASSQVVWQTEAFF

abundance: .
d_gene: TRBD1
v_gene: TRBV7-2
j_gene: TRBJ2-1
CDR3nt: TGTGCCAGCAGCTCGACAGGGGGGTGGAATGAGCAGTTCTTC
CDR3aa: CASSSTGGWNEQFF

abundance: .
d_gene: TRBD1
v_gene: TRBV10-3
j_gene: TRBJ2-5
CDR3nt: TGTGCCATCAGTGCGGGGACAGGGAAGGCCAGGGGAGGCCAAGAGACCCAGTACTTC
CDR3aa: CAISAGTGKARGGQETQYF

abundance: .
d_gene: .
v_gene: TRBV10-3
j_gene: TRBJ1-1
CDR3nt: TGTGCCATCAAAGAGCAGGGAGGGAACACTGAAGCTTTCTTT
CDR3aa: CAIKEQGGNTEAFF

abundance: .
d_gene: .
v_gene: TRBV7-2
j_gene: TRBJ2-7
CDR3nt: TGTGCCAGCAGCCCCCCCCTAAAATACGAGCAGTACTTC
CDR3aa: CASSPPLKYEQYF

abundance: .
d_gene: TRBD2
v_gene: TRBV11-2
j_gene: TRBJ2-7
CDR3nt: TGTGCCAGCAGCACGACTAGCGGGAGGGCCGGGACTACGAAGCAGTACTTC
CDR3aa: CASSTTSGRAGTTKQYF

abundance: .
d_gene: TRBD1
v_gene: TRBV19
j_gene: TRBJ1-1
CDR3nt: TGTGCCAGTAGTAACCGGGACAGGAGGGAAGCTTTCTTT
CDR3aa: CASSNRDRREAFF

abundance: once
d_gene: .
v_gene: TRBV7-2
j_gene: TRBJ2-5
CDR3nt: TGTGCCAGCAGCCTACCTTCCAGGCGAGAGACCCAGTACTTC
CDR3aa: CASSLPSRRETQYF

abundance: .
d_gene: .
v_gene: TRBV6-1
j_gene: TRBJ1-6
CDR3nt: TGTGCCAGCAGTGACGCAATCCAAATACAGGGAGCTCGGTCACCCCTCCACTTT
CDR3aa: CASSDAIQIQGARSPLHF

abundance: few
d_gene: .
v_gene: TRBV7-2
j_gene: TRBJ2-7
CDR3nt: TGTGCCAGCAGCTTACGAACGACTTCCTACGAGCAGTACTTC
CDR3aa: CASSLRTTSYEQYF

abundance: .
d_gene: .
v_gene: TRBV30
j_gene: TRBJ1-4
CDR3nt: TGTGCCTGGAGTGTACGCACAGGTAGTGGAGAAAAACTGTTTTTT
CDR3aa: CAWSVRTGSGEKLFF

abundance: .
d_gene: TRBD2
v_gene: TRBV18
j_gene: TRBJ2-1
CDR3nt: TGTGCCAGCTCACCTCCGGGACTAGCGGGTGTGAACAATGAGCAGTTCTTC
CDR3aa: CASSPPGLAGVNNEQFF

abundance: .
d_gene: TRBD2
v_gene: TRBV3-1/TRBV3-2
j_gene: TRBJ2-2
CDR3nt: TGTGCCAGCAGCCAAGGGACTAGCGGGACCGGGGAGCTGTTTTTT
CDR3aa: CASSQGTSGTGELFF

abundance: .
d_gene: .
v_gene: TRBV27
j_gene: TRBJ1-1
CDR3nt: TGTGCCAGCGGAAAACAGGGTTGGACTGAAGCTTTCTTT
CDR3aa: CASGKQGWTEAFF

abundance: .
d_gene: TRBD2
v_gene: TRBV10-3
j_gene: TRBJ2-3
CDR3nt: TGTGCCATCAGTGAGAAGACTAGCGGGGGGGTAGATACGCAGTATTTT
CDR3aa: CAISEKTSGGVDTQYF

abundance: few
d_gene: TRBD1
v_gene: TRBV5-1
j_gene: TRBJ2-6
CDR3nt: TGCGCCAGCAGCTTGGGAACAGGGGGTTACCGTTCTTTC
CDR3aa: CASSLGTGGYRSF

abundance: .
d_gene: .
v_gene: TRBV28
j_gene: TRBJ1-2
CDR3nt: TGTGCCAGCAGTTCCGGACAGCAGGACTATGGCTACACCTTC
CDR3aa: CASSSGQQDYGYTF

abundance: .
d_gene: .
v_gene: TRBV7-7
j_gene: TRBJ2-1
CDR3nt: TGTGCTAGCAGCCCAAATTTAGCGGACCTCGGCAATGAGCAGTTCTTC
CDR3aa: CASSPNLADLGNEQFF

abundance: .
d_gene: .
v_gene: TRBV6-5
j_gene: TRBJ1-4
CDR3nt: TGTGCCAGCAGTTATGTCCCCGCAACTAATGAAAAACTGTTTTTT
CDR3aa: CASSYVPATNEKLFF

abundance: .
d_gene: TRBD1
v_gene: TRBV5-1
j_gene: TRBJ1-1
CDR3nt: TGCGCCAGCAGCCCGCGGGACAGGGGTTTGTCTTTCTTT
CDR3aa: CASSPRDRGLSFF

abundance: .
d_gene: .
v_gene: TRBV6-5
j_gene: TRBJ2-7
CDR3nt: TGTGCCAGCAGTTACCCGGACAAGCCCGAGCAGTACTTC
CDR3aa: CASSYPDKPEQYF

abundance: .
d_gene: TRBD1
v_gene: TRBV7-2
j_gene: TRBJ2-5
CDR3nt: TGTGCCAGCAGCTCTGACAGGGGGGCAGAGACCCAGTACTTC
CDR3aa: CASSSDRGAETQYF

abundance: .
d_gene: TRBD2
v_gene: TRBV28
j_gene: TRBJ2-1
CDR3nt: TGTGCCAGCAGTCCCGCCATCAACATAGCGGGAGGGCACTACAATGAGCAGTTCTTC
CDR3aa: CASSPAINIAGGHYNEQFF

abundance: .
d_gene: .
v_gene: TRBV18
j_gene: TRBJ2-2
CDR3nt: TGTGCCAGCTCGCGAGCAATTCCAAGCGGGGAGCTGTTTTTT
CDR3aa: CASSRAIPSGELFF

abundance: .
d_gene: .
v_gene: TRBV11-1
j_gene: TRBJ1-2
CDR3nt: TGTGCCAGCAGCTTAGACCCCACAGCTAACTATGGCTACACCTTC
CDR3aa: CASSLDPTANYGYTF

abundance: .
d_gene: .
v_gene: TRBV18
j_gene: TRBJ2-2
CDR3nt: TGTGCCAGCTCACCACAAGAGAACGCGAACACCGGGGAGCTGTTTTTT
CDR3aa: CASSPQENANTGELFF

abundance: .
d_gene: .
v_gene: TRBV28
j_gene: TRBJ2-5
CDR3nt: TGTGCCAGCAGTTCCCCCCCGGGGGAGACCCAGTACTTC
CDR3aa: CASSSPPGETQYF

abundance: .
d_gene: TRBD2
v_gene: TRBV4-3
j_gene: TRBJ2-2
CDR3nt: TGCGCCAGCAGCCATCAAGCCCCGACTAGCGGGGGAGACACCGGGGAGCTGTTTTTT
CDR3aa: CASSHQAPTSGGDTGELFF

abundance: .
d_gene: .
v_gene: TRBV7-2
j_gene: TRBJ1-6
CDR3nt: TGTGCCAGCAGCTTGGGCAGGGAAAATTCACCCCTCCACTTT
CDR3aa: CASSLGRENSPLHF

abundance: few
d_gene: .
v_gene: TRBV28
j_gene: TRBJ2-7
CDR3nt: TGTGCCAGCAGTCGAGGCGGCAGCTCCTACGAGCAGTACTTC
CDR3aa: CASSRGGSSYEQYF

abundance: .
d_gene: .
v_gene: TRBV19
j_gene: TRBJ1-5
CDR3nt: TGTGCCAGTAGTATAGATCACGCGGGTCTTAAGCCCCAGCATTTT
CDR3aa: CASSIDHAGLKPQHF

abundance: .
d_gene: TRBD2
v_gene: TRBV5-1
j_gene: TRBJ2-3
CDR3nt: TGCGCCAGCAGCTTAAGGCGGGAGGGCGATACGCAGTATTTT
CDR3aa: CASSLRREGDTQYF

abundance: .
d_gene: .
v_gene: TRBV3-1/TRBV3-2
j_gene: TRBJ1-1
CDR3nt: TGTGCCAGCAGCCATAGAGGGCAGGGGCACACTGAAGCTTTCTTT
CDR3aa: CASSHRGQGHTEAFF

abundance: .
d_gene: .
v_gene: TRBV7-2
j_gene: TRBJ2-3
CDR3nt: TGTGCCAGCAGCTTAGTCAGGGGCTACGCAGATACGCAGTATTTT
CDR3aa: CASSLVRGYADTQYF

abundance: .
d_gene: .
v_gene: TRBV5-1
j_gene: TRBJ2-1
CDR3nt: TGCGCCAGCAGCTTGGGAGGGCTTGAGCAGTTCTTC
CDR3aa: CASSLGGLEQFF

abundance: .
d_gene: .
v_gene: TRBV12-3/TRBV12-4
j_gene: TRBJ1-1
CDR3nt: TGTGCCAGCAGTTTAGGAGCAACCACTGAAGCTTTCTTT
CDR3aa: CASSLGATTEAFF

abundance: .
d_gene: .
v_gene: TRBV4-3
j_gene: TRBJ2-7
CDR3nt: TGCGCCAGCAGCCAACTTCGGGACACCTCCTACGAGCAGTACTTC
CDR3aa: CASSQLRDTSYEQYF

abundance: .
d_gene: TRBD1
v_gene: TRBV7-2
j_gene: TRBJ2-3
CDR3nt: TGTGCCAGCAGCCACTCAGGGGGTGTGATAGATACGCAGTATTTT
CDR3aa: CASSHSGGVIDTQYF

abundance: .
d_gene: .
v_gene: TRBV15
j_gene: TRBJ2-7
CDR3nt: TGTGCCACCAGCAGACGGCAGGGGAGTTCCTACGAGCAGTACTTC
CDR3aa: CATSRRQGSSYEQYF

abundance: .
d_gene: .
v_gene: TRBV6-2/TRBV6-3
j_gene: TRBJ1-1
CDR3nt: TGTGCCAGCAGTTACGGGACATCATACACTGAAGCTTTCTTT
CDR3aa: CASSYGTSYTEAFF

abundance: .
d_gene: TRBD1
v_gene: TRBV28
j_gene: TRBJ1-5
CDR3nt: TGTGCCAGCAGTCCCCCCCTGACAGGGGCGCTGCAGCCCCAGCATTTT
CDR3aa: CASSPPLTGALQPQHF

abundance: .
d_gene: TRBD1
v_gene: TRBV7-3
j_gene: TRBJ2-2
CDR3nt: TGTGCCAGCAGCTTAGGGACAGGGGACGGGGAGCTGTTTTTT
CDR3aa: CASSLGTGDGELFF

abundance: .
d_gene: .
v_gene: TRBV3-1/TRBV3-2
j_gene: TRBJ1-1
CDR3nt: TGTGCCAGCAGCCAAGCAGGGGTTGAAGCTTTCTTT
CDR3aa: CASSQAGVEAFF

abundance: .
d_gene: TRBD2
v_gene: TRBV7-2
j_gene: TRBJ2-1
CDR3nt: TGTGCCAGCAGGAAATGGGGACTAGCGGGGGGGCCGAATGAGCAGTTCTTC
CDR3aa: CASRKWGLAGGPNEQFF

abundance: .
d_gene: .
v_gene: TRBV28
j_gene: TRBJ1-2
CDR3nt: TGTGCCAGCAGTTTTGAGGGTGACGGCTACACCTTC
CDR3aa: CASSFEGDGYTF

abundance: .
d_gene: .
v_gene: TRBV5-1
j_gene: TRBJ2-5
CDR3nt: TGCGCCAGCAGCTTGGCTGGGGGCGAGGGAGAGACCCAGTACTTC
CDR3aa: CASSLAGGEGETQYF

abundance: once
d_gene: TRBD1
v_gene: TRBV3-1/TRBV3-2
j_gene: TRBJ1-2
CDR3nt: TGTGCCAGCAGCCAGACGACAGGGGTCTATGGCTACACCTTC
CDR3aa: CASSQTTGVYGYTF

abundance: once
d_gene: .
v_gene: TRBV20-1
j_gene: TRBJ2-7
CDR3nt: TGCAGTGCTGCCAGCTCCTACGAGCAGTACTTC
CDR3aa: CSAASSYEQYF

abundance: .
d_gene: .
v_gene: TRBV4-3
j_gene: TRBJ2-1
CDR3nt: TGCGCCAGCAGCCAAGGACTTGAGCAGTTCTTC
CDR3aa: CASSQGLEQFF

abundance: .
d_gene: TRBD2
v_gene: TRBV19
j_gene: TRBJ2-2
CDR3nt: TGTGCCAGTAGATTCCTAGCGGGGGGTGGCACCGGGGAGCTGTTTTTT
CDR3aa: CASRFLAGGGTGELFF

abundance: .
d_gene: .
v_gene: TRBV6-5
j_gene: TRBJ2-1
CDR3nt: TGTGCCAGCAGTTATAACCAGGCTTACAATGAGCAGTTCTTC
CDR3aa: CASSYNQAYNEQFF

abundance: .
d_gene: TRBD1
v_gene: TRBV11-3
j_gene: TRBJ1-6
CDR3nt: TGTGCCAGCAGCCAACAGGGGGGATATAATTCACCCCTCCACTTT
CDR3aa: CASSQQGGYNSPLHF